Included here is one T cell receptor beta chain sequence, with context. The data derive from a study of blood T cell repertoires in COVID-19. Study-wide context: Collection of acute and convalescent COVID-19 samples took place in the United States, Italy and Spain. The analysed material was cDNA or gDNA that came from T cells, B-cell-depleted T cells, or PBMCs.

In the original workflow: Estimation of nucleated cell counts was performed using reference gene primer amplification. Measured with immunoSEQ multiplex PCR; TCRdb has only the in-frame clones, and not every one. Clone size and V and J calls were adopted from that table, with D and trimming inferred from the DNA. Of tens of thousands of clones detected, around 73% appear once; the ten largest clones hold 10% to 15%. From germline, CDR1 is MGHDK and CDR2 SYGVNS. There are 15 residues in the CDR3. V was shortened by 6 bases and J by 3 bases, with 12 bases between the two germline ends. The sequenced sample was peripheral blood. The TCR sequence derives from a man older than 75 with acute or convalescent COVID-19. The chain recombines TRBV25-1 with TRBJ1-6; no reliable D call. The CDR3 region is CASSDSVIYNSPLHF. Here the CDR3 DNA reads TGTGCCAGCAGCGACTCCGTTATCTATAATTCACCCCTCCACTTT.